This is a list of T cell receptor beta chains from one sample in a study of cytomegalovirus exposure and HLA in healthy donors. The protocol was immunoSEQ multiplex PCR, while the TCRdb copy is restricted to in-frame clones and leaves out a portion. This sample has about 140,000 clones, with approximately 80% found just once. Sequenced material: PBMCs. The receptors were sampled from a man in his thirties or forties in good health and CMV-seronegative. Each CDR3 is given with its conserved first and last residue. The order of the fields is V gene, J gene, D gene, clone size, CDR3 protein. A D gene is named only where the DNA matches it firmly. Where a row states a size, it is once, few, many or the class of an expanded clone; other rows omit it.

TRBV5-1	TRBJ1-2	TRBD1	-	CASSVTGVGGYGYTF
TRBV7-2	TRBJ2-3	TRBD2	-	CASSPLLAGGDTQYF
TRBV6-6	TRBJ1-4	-	-	CASSVGGEKLFF
TRBV7-2	TRBJ2-5	-	-	CASSLEEWAETQYF
TRBV28	TRBJ2-3	-	-	CASSDSLTDTQYF
TRBV9	TRBJ1-3	-	-	CASSVATGEAGNTIYF
TRBV6-6	TRBJ1-1	-	few	CASSTRGWNTEAFF
TRBV30	TRBJ2-4	-	-	CAWSGGPLAKNIQYF
TRBV19	TRBJ2-1	TRBD2	-	CASRREGLDNEQFF
TRBV9	TRBJ2-7	TRBD2	few	CASSASGGEREYYEQYF
TRBV7-2	TRBJ2-5	TRBD1	-	CASSFVPSGGMAQYF
TRBV4-2	TRBJ1-5	-	-	CASSQASSNQPQHF
TRBV28	TRBJ1-5	-	-	CASSFRGLGQPQHF
TRBV5-1	TRBJ2-1	TRBD2	-	CASSLPGLAFYNEQFF
TRBV7-9	TRBJ2-5	TRBD2	-	CASSLWGEGQETQYF
TRBV7-2	TRBJ2-5	-	-	CASSDGAYQETQYF
TRBV28	TRBJ2-7	-	-	CASGSAGRFYEQYF
TRBV10-3	TRBJ2-3	TRBD2	few	CAISESDSGRSTDTQYF
TRBV18	TRBJ2-2	-	-	CASSPPGQGRTGELFF
TRBV25-1	TRBJ1-2	TRBD1	once	CASSGGTAPNYGYTF
TRBV7-9	TRBJ2-7	TRBD2	-	CASSLNAGVYEQYF
TRBV29-1	TRBJ2-5	-	-	CSVAKTGQETQYF
TRBV6-6	TRBJ2-5	TRBD2	-	CASSPSGETQYF
TRBV5-4	TRBJ2-7	TRBD2	-	CASSLNPAGVYEQYF
TRBV5-5	TRBJ2-1	-	-	CASSSLGDIPFF
TRBV28	TRBJ1-4	-	-	CASSPERRGEKLFF
TRBV5-1	TRBJ2-3	TRBD2	once	CASSLAGAEDTQYF
TRBV5-5	TRBJ2-7	-	-	CASSLARPPYEQYF
TRBV7-7	TRBJ2-5	TRBD2	-	CASSPSGTSGVKTQYF
TRBV27	TRBJ2-7	TRBD2	once	CASSLLGTSGDYEQYF
TRBV28	TRBJ1-1	TRBD1	-	CASSRRDRVSEAFF
TRBV6-5	TRBJ1-2	-	-	CASSYSPVNYGYTF
TRBV6-1	TRBJ2-3	-	-	CASLQGMWADTQYF
TRBV10-1	TRBJ2-1	TRBD1	few	CASSETGGQQFF
TRBV13	TRBJ1-1	-	-	CASSLGQGRSAEAFF
TRBV5-1	TRBJ2-4	TRBD1	-	CASSFDPGQLEQYF
TRBV5-1	TRBJ1-1	-	few	CASSLQGSTEAFF
TRBV5-5	TRBJ2-1	TRBD1	-	CASSHTGQGSSYNEQFF
TRBV14	TRBJ2-1	-	-	CASSRDRGNEQFF
TRBV11-2	TRBJ1-1	-	-	CASSMLRGTEAFF
TRBV27	TRBJ2-5	-	-	CASSNFGGRHQETQYF
TRBV7-2	TRBJ2-7	-	-	CASMTGVNPSYEQYF
TRBV28	TRBJ1-2	-	few	CASSLFSGWAYGYTF
TRBV15	TRBJ1-2	TRBD1	-	CATSRGQGAHYGYTF
TRBV11-3	TRBJ2-2	TRBD1	-	CASSTGTGGGELFF
TRBV5-4	TRBJ2-7	TRBD1	few	CASSTGDREEQYF
TRBV30	TRBJ2-2	-	-	CAWSIKTGNTGELFF
TRBV7-7	TRBJ1-4	TRBD1	few	CASSLRQGDEKLFF
TRBV30	TRBJ1-1	-	-	CAWSVKGETEAFF
TRBV9	TRBJ2-7	-	-	CAGSDSGLLLIYEQYF
TRBV5-1	TRBJ2-2	TRBD1	once	CASSRTDRGTGELFF
TRBV30	TRBJ1-1	TRBD1	-	CAWRTGGTTEAFF
TRBV11-2	TRBJ2-7	-	-	CASSAVGVYEQYF